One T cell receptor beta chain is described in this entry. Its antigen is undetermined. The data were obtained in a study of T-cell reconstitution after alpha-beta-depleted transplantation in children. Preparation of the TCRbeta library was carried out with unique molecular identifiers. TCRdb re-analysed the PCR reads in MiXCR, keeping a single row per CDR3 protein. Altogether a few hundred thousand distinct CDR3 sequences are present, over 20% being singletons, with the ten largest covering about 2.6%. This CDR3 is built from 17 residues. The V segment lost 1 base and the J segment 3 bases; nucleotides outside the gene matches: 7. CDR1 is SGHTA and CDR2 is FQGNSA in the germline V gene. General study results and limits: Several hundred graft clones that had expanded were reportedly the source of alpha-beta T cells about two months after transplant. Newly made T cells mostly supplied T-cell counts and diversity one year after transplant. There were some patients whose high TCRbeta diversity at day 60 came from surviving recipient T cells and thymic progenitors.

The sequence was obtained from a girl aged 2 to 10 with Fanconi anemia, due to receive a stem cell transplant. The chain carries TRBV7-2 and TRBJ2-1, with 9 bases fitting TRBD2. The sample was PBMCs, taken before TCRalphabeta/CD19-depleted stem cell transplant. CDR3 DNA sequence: TGTGCCAGCAGCTTAGTGTCTAAGCGGGGGGTCTACAATGAGCAGTTCTTC. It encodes CASSLVSKRGVYNEQFF.